This T cell receptor beta chain was sequenced during a study of beta chain features in type 1 diabetes. About the study: The samples had roughly 110,000,000 sorted cells examined in all.

Germline V gene lookup returns CDR1 SGHTA and CDR2 FQGNSA. V dropped 3 bases and J dropped 4; count of bases not matched to a gene: 10. This CDR3 comprises 17 residues. Expressed TCRB transcripts were sequenced because the isolated RNA had all been reverse transcribed beforehand. Sequenced by immunoSEQ multiplex PCR; TCRdb stores in-frame clones only, minus some. The sample gives some 400,000 clones, approximately 15% of which show up once; approximately 0.019% is in the top ten. Study outcomes and limitations: People with Type 1 diabetes carried modestly yet significantly shorter TCRB CDR3s in all four CD4+ subsets. Lower insertion and higher deletion counts appeared at VDJ junctions in type 1 diabetes patients.

This clone showed up just a few times. Its target is not known. By way of CD45RO/CCR7/CD25/CD127/CD95/CD27, the CD4+ regulatory, stem cell-like memory, central memory and naive cells were sorted. Sequenced sample: naive CD4+ T cells from blood. The origin of this receptor is a woman aged 18-35 years in good health. The V and J genes are TRBV7-2 and TRBJ2-7, with TRBD1 matching over 12 bases. CDR3 region: CASSLFPGQGARYEQYF. The DNA of the CDR3 is TGTGCCAGCAGCTTGTTTCCGGGACAGGGGGCAAGGTACGAGCAGTACTTC.